This T cell receptor beta chain was captured by sequencing in a study of CD8+CD57+ T cells in acquired aplastic anemia. The ends were cut back, 1 base at V and 3 bases at J, with 11 bases in the middle. The CDR3 contains 15 residues. CDR1 and CDR2 from the germline V gene are LNHDA and SQIVND (reference sequence). This clonotype was counted at least ten times. The study profiled TCR beta VDJ and CDR3 using genomic DNA as template. TCRdb reprocessed the reads with MiXCR, giving one entry per CDR3 protein. The sample has some 150,000 distinct CDR3 sequences, more than 35% seen once; the top ten hold 6.5% to 10%.

The chain joins TRBV19 to TRBJ2-3; D is possibly TRBD2 (6 bases). The sequence was obtained from a human donor in good health, serving as a control. The sequencing sample was made of sorted CD4+, CD8+, or CD8+CD57+ T cells (not recorded which) from PBMCs. The CDR3 here is CASSIGQGGTDTQYF. For the CDR3, the DNA is TGTGCCAGTAGTATAGGGCAGGGAGGTACAGATACGCAGTATTTT.